Relative to its sample, the clone carrying this T cell receptor beta chain is medium-sized. Its antigen remains unknown. Other DNA sequences in this sample translate to the same CDR3. This sample is part of a study of shared clonotypes between healthy human individuals. Study-wide background: Each donor had three CD4 naive, three CD4 memory, two CD8 naive and one CD8 memory plate.

The study's findings and limits: Among a few donors, roughly 5% of naive CD4 clonotypes were found in common. Sequencing depth was expected to affect clonotype sharing among donors.

The repertoire was sequenced with immunoSEQ multiplex PCR; TCRdb's copy has only in-frame clones and lacks some. The sample includes roughly 120,000 clones, under 70% seen only once; the top ten take approximately 25%. This CDR3 region has 16 residues. V shed 2 bases and J shed 3 bases, with 11 bases lying between them. The germline CDR1 and CDR2 sequences are MRHNA and SNTAGT. This sequence originates from a woman aged 30 to 39 in good health. The J gene is TRBJ2-6, the V gene TRBV6-4; perhaps TRBD1 as D (6 bases). The sample was memory CD8+ T cells sorted from blood. Subset given: CD45RO+ cells pooled with CCR7-negative TemRA cells. The CDR3 DNA reads as TGTGCCAGCAGTGACGAGGCCAGGGGTGGGGCCAACGTCCTGACTTTC. Its protein product is CASSDEARGGANVLTF.